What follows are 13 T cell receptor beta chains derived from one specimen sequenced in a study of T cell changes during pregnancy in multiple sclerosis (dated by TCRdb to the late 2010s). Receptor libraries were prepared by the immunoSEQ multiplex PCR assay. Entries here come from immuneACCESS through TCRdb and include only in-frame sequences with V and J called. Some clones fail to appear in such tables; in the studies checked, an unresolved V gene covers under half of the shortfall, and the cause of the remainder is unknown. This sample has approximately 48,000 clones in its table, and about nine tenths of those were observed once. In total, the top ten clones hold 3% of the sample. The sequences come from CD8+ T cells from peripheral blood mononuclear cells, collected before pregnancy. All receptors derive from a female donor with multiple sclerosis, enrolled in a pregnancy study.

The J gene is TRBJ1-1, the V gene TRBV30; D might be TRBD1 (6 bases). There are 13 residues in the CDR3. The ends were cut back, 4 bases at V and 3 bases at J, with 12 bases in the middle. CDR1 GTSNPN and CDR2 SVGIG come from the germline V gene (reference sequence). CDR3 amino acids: CAWTEGGYTEAFF. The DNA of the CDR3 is TGTGCCTGGACCGAGGGGGGGTACACTGAAGCTTTCTTT.

CDR3 in amino acids: CASSPGTGGNTEAFF. Written as DNA, the CDR3 is TGCGCCAGCAGCCCCGGGACAGGGGGGAACACTGAAGCTTTCTTT. This chain connects TRBV4-3 to TRBJ1-1, with 11 bases identical to TRBD1. The CDR3 loop spans 15 amino acids. The germline V gene encodes CDR1 LGHNA and CDR2 YSLEER. V lost 4 bases, J lost 1 base, and 2 bases stayed unmatched.

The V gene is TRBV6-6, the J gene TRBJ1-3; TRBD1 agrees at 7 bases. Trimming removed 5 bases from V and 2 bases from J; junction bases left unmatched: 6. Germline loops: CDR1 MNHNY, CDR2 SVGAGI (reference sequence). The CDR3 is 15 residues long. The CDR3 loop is CASSPYQGAGNTIYF. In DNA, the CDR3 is TGTGCCAGCAGTCCTTACCAGGGGGCTGGAAACACCATATATTTT.

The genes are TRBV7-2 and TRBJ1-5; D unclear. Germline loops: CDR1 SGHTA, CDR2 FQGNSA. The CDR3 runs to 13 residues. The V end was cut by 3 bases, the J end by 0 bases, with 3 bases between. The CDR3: CASSFGSNQPQHF. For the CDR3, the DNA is TGTGCCAGCAGCTTCGGTAGCAATCAGCCCCAGCATTTT.

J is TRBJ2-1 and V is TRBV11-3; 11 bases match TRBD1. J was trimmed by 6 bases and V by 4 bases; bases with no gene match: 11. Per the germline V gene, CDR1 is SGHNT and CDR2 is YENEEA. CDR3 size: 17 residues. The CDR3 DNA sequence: TGTGCCAGCAGCTACGCGCCCGGGACAGGGGGACCCAATGAGCAGTTCTTC. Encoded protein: CASSYAPGTGGPNEQFF.

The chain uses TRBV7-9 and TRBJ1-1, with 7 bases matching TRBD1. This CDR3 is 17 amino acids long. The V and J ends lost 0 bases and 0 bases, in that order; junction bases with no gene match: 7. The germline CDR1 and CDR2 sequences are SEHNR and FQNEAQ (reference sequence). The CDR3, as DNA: TGTGCCAGCAGCTTAGCTGGGTCGGGACAGTTGAACACTGAAGCTTTCTTT. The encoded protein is CASSLAGSGQLNTEAFF.

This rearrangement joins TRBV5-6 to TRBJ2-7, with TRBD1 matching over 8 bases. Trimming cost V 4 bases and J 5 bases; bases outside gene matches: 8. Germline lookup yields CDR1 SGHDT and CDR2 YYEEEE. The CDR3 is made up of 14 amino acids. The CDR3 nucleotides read TGTGCCAGCAGCGGACCAGGGGGCACCCACGAGCAGTACTTC. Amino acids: CASSGPGGTHEQYF. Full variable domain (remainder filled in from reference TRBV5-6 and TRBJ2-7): DAGVTQSPTHLIKTRGQQVTLRCSPKSGHDTVSWYQQALGQGPQFIFQYYEEEERQRGNFPDRFSGHQFPNYSSELNVNALLLGDSALYLCASSGPGGTHEQYFGPGTRLTVT.

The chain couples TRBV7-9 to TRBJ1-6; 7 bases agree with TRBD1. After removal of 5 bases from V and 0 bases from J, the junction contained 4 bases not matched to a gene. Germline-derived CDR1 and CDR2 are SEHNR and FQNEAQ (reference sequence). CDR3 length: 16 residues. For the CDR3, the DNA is TGTGCCAGCAGCGCGACAGGGAGCTCCTATAATTCACCCCTCCACTTT. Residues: CASSATGSSYNSPLHF.

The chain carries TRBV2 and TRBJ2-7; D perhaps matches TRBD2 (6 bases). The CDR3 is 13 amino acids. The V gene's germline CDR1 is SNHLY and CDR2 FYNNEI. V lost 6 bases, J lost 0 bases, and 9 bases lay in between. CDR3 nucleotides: TGTGCCAGCAGGGGGACTGACTCCTACGAGCAGTACTTC. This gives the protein CASRGTDSYEQYF.

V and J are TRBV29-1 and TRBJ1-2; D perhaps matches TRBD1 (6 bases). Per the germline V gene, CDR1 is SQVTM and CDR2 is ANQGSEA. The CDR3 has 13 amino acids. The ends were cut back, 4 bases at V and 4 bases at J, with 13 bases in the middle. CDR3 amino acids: CSVVDSLTYGYTF. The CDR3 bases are TGCAGCGTTGTGGACAGTTTAACCTATGGCTACACCTTC.

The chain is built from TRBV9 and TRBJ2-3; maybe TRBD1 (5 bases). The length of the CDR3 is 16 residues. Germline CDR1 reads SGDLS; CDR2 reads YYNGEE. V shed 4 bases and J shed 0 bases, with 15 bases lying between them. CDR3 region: CASSHRSQGSTDTQYF. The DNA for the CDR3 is TGTGCCAGCAGCCACCGGAGCCAGGGCAGCACAGATACGCAGTATTTT.

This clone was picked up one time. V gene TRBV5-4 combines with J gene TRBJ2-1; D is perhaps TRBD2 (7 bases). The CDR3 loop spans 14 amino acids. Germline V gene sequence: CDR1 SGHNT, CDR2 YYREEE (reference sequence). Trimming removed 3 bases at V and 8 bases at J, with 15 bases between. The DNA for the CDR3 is TGTGCCAGCAGCTCGAAAGGGGGGGACTATGAGCAGTTCTTC. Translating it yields CASSSKGGDYEQFF.

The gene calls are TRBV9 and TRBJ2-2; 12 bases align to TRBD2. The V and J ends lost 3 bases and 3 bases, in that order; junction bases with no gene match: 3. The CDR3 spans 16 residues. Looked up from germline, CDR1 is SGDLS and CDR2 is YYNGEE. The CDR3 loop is CASSAGTSGHTGELFF. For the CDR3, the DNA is TGTGCCAGCAGCGCCGGGACTAGCGGGCACACCGGGGAGCTGTTTTTT.